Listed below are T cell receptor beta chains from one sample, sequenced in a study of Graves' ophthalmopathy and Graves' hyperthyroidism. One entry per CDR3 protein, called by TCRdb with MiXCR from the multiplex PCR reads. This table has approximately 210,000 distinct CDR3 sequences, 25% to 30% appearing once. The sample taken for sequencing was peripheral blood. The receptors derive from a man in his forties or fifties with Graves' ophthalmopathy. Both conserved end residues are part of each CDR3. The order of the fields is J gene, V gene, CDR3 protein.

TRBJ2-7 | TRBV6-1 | CASRQGRYEQYF
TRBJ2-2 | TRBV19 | CASTGQGYTGELFF
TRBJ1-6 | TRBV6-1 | CASETGGNSPLHF
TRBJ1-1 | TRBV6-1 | CASRRQGIATEAFF
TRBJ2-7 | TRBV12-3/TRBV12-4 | CASRRGTALGYEQYF
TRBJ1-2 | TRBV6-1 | CASSITGRNYGYTF
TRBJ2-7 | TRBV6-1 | CASRKPGRHSYEQYF
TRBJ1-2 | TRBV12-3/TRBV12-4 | CASSLVATLWGYTF
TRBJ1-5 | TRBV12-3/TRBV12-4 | CASSLSGKQPQHF
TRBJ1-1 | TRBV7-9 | CASSLQGAVSEAFF
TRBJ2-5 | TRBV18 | CASSPPAAQETQYF
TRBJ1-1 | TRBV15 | CATSRVAGTEAFF
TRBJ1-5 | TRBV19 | CASSNPSGDKKNQPQHF
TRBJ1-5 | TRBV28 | CASRYLTSNQPQHF
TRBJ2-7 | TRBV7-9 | CASRQGEATEQYF
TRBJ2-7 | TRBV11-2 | CASSFFLRATYEQYF
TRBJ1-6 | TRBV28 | CASSPLRGNSPLHF
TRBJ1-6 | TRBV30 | CAWTALRGSPLHF
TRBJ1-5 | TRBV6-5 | CASSSPVGRDNQPQHF
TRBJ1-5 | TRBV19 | CAISPQGYNQPQHF
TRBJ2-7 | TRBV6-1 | CASSDEDFTYEQYF
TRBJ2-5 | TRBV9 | CASSVGGFETQYF
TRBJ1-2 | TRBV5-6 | CASSGRGQVSYGYTF
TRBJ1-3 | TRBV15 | CATSGRQGGGNTIYF
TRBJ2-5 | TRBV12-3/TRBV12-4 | CASSSSGPLGETQYF
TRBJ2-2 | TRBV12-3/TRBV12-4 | CASSPRAGQDTGELFF
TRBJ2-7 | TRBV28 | CASSLRGTSGPYEQYF
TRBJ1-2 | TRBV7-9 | CASTTDLDVAKGYTF
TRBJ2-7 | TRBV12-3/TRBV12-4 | CASSLQNPYEQYF